These 7 T cell receptor beta chains came from one sample sequenced in a study of patients and donors after allogeneic stem cell transplantation. TCRdb analysed the RT-PCR reads with MiXCR anew, one entry per CDR3 protein. Here the sample spans fewer than 200,000 distinct CDR3 sequences, over 25% being singletons. The material sequenced was blood, either unsorted or a sorted T cell fraction (not recorded which). These receptors were obtained from a human donor who was either an allogeneic HSCT recipient or a stem cell or donor lymphocyte infusion donor (not recorded which). It is not recorded whose cells these are; they may come from a transplant donor.

This clonotype was seen only a few times. This chain joins TRBV12-3 or TRBV12-4 and TRBJ2-5; possible D gene TRBD2, 7 bases. The CDR3 totals 14 residues. The V end was cut by 3 bases, the J end by 5 bases, with 13 bases between. The CDR3 DNA reads TGTGCCAGCAGTTTGGGAGGGGGTAGTGAGACCCAGTACTTC. Its protein product is CASSLGGGSETQYF.

This clonotype was seen more than once but under ten times. The chain recombines TRBV12-3 or TRBV12-4 with TRBJ2-5; D gene uncertain. V dropped 6 bases and J dropped 10 bases, with 12 bases sitting between them. CDR3 length: 11 residues. CDR3 region: CASSSYSNQYF. CDR3 DNA: TGTGCCAGCAGCTCTTACAGTAACCAGTACTTC.

On this clonotype itself: Sequence at one end of the junction differs from germline and may be a read error. The chain recombines TRBV29-1 with TRBJ2-1, with TRBD2 identical over 12 bases. Germline values: CDR1 SQVTM, CDR2 ANQGSEA. This CDR3 spans 11 amino acids. CDR3 nucleotides: TGCAGCGTTGTTCCTAGCGGGAGGGCCGAATTC. Its protein product is CSVVPSGRAEF.

The chain couples TRBV6-6 to TRBJ2-7; 7 nucleotides align to TRBD1. The CDR3 length is 14 residues. Germline lookup yields CDR1 MNHNY and CDR2 SVGAGI (reference sequence). Germline trimming cut 5 bases from V and 7 bases from J; bases unmatched to any gene: 11. The CDR3 bases are TGTGCCAGCAGTGACACGGGACAGTCGAGGGAGCAGTACTTC. This sequence encodes CASSDTGQSREQYF.

The V gene is TRBV15, the J gene TRBJ2-1; no clear D. The CDR3 is made up of 14 amino acids. Looked up from germline, CDR1 is LNHNV and CDR2 is YYDKDF (reference sequence). V lost 5 bases and J lost 6, with 14 bases in between. The CDR3 bases are TGTGCCACCAGCCCCAACCGATTATCCAATGAGCAGTTCTTC. Translating gives CATSPNRLSNEQFF.

In this sample, this clonotype turned up a few times. The gene calls are TRBV7-9 and TRBJ1-1, with unresolved D. Trimming took 6 bases from V and 2 from J, leaving 13 bases between them. The germline V gene encodes CDR1 SEHNR and CDR2 FQNEAQ (reference sequence). CDR3 length: 14 amino acids. CDR3 sequence: CASSSTAYNTEAFF. The DNA for the CDR3 is TGTGCCAGCAGTTCGACTGCCTACAACACTGAAGCTTTCTTT.

This chain links TRBV12-3 or TRBV12-4 with TRBJ2-1, with D perhaps TRBD2 (5 bases). V was trimmed by 3 bases and J by 6 bases, leaving 9 bases between them. The CDR3 loop spans 13 amino acids. The CDR3 nucleotides are TGTGCCAGCAGTTTCCTAGCTCGCAATGAGCAGTTCTTC. Translation: CASSFLARNEQFF.